This T cell receptor beta chain comes out of a study of cytomegalovirus exposure and HLA in healthy donors. Notes on the study in general: Sequencing depth roughly uniform across donors was assumed in presence/absence analyses. In vitro, three CMV-associated chains proved specific for CMV antigens. Later analysis suggested links between common viral pathogens and several top significant clusters.

PCR amplification relied on 60 Vbeta primers (plus 13 Jbeta primers). Sequencing used immunoSEQ multiplex PCR; TCRdb keeps in-frame clones, though not all of them. The top ten clones hold roughly 8.6% of a sample with around 110,000 clones, 50% to 70% of them seen once. Unrecorded immune exposure was likely among donors, who were nominally healthy when sampled. The CDR3 sequence is 19 residues long. Trimming pared 1 base from V and 3 bases from J, leaving 21 bases between. Germline CDR1 and CDR2: SEHNR and FQNEAQ (reference sequence). Points on this clone: The target antigen is unknown.

Sequencing input: PBMCs. V usage is TRBV7-9 and J usage is TRBJ2-2; D is possibly TRBD1 (5 bases). This clonotype was obtained from a middle-aged woman in good health and CMV-seropositive. The CDR3 DNA reads TGTGCCAGCAGCTTAGAGGCAGGGATTTCTTTTGGGCACACCGGGGAGCTGTTTTTT. It is translated as CASSLEAGISFGHTGELFF. Combining the CDR3 with reference TRBV7-9 and TRBJ2-2 gives the whole variable domain DTGVSQNPRHKITKRGQNVTFRCDPISEHNRLYWYRQTLGQGPEFLTYFQNEAQLEKSRLLSDRFSAERPKGSFSTLEIQRTEQGDSAMYLCASSLEAGISFGHTGELFFGEGSRLTVL.